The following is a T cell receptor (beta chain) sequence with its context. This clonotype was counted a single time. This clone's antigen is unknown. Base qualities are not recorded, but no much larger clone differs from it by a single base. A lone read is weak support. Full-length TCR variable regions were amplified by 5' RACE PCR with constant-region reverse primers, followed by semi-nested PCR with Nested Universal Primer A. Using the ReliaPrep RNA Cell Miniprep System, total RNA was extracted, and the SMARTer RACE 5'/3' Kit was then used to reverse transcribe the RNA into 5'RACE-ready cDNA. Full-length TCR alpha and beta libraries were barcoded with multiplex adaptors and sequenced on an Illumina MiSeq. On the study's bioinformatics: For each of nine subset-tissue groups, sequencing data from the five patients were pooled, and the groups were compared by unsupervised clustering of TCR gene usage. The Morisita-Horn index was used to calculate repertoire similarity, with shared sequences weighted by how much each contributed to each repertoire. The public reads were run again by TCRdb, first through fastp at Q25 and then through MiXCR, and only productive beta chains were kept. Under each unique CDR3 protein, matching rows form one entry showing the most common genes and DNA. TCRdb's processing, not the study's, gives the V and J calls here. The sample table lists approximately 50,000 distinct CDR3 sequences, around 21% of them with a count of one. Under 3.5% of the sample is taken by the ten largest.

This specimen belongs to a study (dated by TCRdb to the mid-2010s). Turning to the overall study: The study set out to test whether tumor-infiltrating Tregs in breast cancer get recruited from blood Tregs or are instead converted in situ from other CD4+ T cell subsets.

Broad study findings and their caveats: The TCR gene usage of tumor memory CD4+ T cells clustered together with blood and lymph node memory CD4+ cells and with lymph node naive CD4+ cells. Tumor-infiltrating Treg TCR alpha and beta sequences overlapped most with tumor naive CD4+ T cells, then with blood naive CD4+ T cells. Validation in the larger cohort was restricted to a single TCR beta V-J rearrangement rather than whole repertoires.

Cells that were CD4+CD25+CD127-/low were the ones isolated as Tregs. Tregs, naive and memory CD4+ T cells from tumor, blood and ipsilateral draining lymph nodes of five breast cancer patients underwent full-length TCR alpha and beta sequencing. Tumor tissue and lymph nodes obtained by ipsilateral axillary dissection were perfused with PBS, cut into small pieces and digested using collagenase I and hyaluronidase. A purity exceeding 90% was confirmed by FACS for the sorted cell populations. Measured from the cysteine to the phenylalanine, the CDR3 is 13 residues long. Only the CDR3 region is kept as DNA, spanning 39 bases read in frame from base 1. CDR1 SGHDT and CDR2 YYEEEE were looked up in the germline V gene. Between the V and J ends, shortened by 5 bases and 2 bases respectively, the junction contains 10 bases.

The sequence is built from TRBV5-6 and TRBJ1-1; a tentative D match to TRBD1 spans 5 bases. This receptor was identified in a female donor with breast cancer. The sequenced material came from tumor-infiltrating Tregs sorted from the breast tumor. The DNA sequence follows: TGTGCCAGCAGACAGGCGGCAAACACTGAAGCTTTCTTT. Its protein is CASRQAANTEAFF.